This TCR beta chain originates from a study of Ad26.COV2.S vaccination and SARS-CoV-2 variants. Study summary: Ad26.COV2.S was injected intramuscularly once or twice, 56 days apart.

This clone appeared once. What it binds is not known. General study results and limits: Total responses of T cells may have been underestimated by the analyses of TCR breadth and depth.

The data were produced by immunoSEQ multiplex PCR, yet TCRdb's version contains in-frame clones alone and is incomplete. This table holds 500,000 or so clones, approximately 90% found once. The germline V gene encodes CDR1 LNHDA and CDR2 SQIVND (reference sequence). Trimming stripped 7 bases from V and 1 base from J, with 10 bases between. This CDR3 is built from 13 residues. Treatment indicated: around 19 received Ad26.COV2.S at low or high dose, single or two shots; about 5 received placebo; per-sample allocation not given. Each sample was drawn 63 days after the first injection (of vaccine or placebo). Aged 18-55 years, donor was enrolled in Boston in the early 2020s.

The starting material was peripheral blood, obtained in a trial of Ad26.COV2.S vaccine versus placebo. The chain has TRBV19 and TRBJ1-2; D unclear. The TCR was taken from a person aged 18-65 years who received the Ad26.COV2.S COVID-19 vaccine or a placebo. The CDR3 DNA sequence: TGTGCCAGTATGTCCGGGCTTAACTATGGCTACACCTTC. Its translation: CASMSGLNYGYTF.